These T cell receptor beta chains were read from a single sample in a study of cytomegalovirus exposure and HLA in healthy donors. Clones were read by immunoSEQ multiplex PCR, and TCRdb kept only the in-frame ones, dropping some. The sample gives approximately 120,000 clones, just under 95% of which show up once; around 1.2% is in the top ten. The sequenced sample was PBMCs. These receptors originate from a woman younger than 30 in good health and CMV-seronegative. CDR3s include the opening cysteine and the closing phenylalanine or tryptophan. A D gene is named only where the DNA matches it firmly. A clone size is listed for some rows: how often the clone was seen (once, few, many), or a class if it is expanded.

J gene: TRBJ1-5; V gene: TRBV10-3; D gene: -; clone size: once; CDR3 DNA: TGTGCCATCAGTGTCGGGGGGCTGGGTCAGCCCCAGCATTTT; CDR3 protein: CAISVGGLGQPQHF
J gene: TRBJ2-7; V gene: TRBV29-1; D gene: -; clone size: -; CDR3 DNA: TGCAGCGTTGAAGATCTTGGCACCCTAGGAACCTACGAGCAGTACTTC; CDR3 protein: CSVEDLGTLGTYEQYF
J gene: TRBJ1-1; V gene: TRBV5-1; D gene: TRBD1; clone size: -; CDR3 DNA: TGCGCCAGCAGCCCGGGACAGGGACCCGAAGCTTTCTTT; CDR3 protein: CASSPGQGPEAFF
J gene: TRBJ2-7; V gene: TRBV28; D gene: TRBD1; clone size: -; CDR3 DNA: TGTGCCAGCAGCCCACAGGGGGCGCGGAACTACGAGCAGTACTTC; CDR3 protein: CASSPQGARNYEQYF
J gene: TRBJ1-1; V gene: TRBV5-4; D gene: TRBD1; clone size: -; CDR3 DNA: TGTGCCAGCAGTGAGGGACAGCGGAACACTGAAGCTTTCTTT; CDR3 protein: CASSEGQRNTEAFF
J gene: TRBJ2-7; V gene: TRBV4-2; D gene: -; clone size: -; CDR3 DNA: TGTGCCAGCAGCCAATCGGGGTACGAGCAGTACTTC; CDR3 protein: CASSQSGYEQYF
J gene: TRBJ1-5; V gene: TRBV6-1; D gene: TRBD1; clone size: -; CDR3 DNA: TGTGCCAGCAGTCACGGACAGGAGGGTCAGCCCCAGCATTTT; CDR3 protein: CASSHGQEGQPQHF
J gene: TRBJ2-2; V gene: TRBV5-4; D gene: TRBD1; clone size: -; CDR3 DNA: TGTGCCAGCAGCACGACAGGGGGCGCGAACACCGGGGAGCTGTTTTTT; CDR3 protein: CASSTTGGANTGELFF
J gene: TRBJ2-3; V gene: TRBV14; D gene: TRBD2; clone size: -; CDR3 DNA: TGTGCCAGCAGCCAAGACTCCTCGACTAGCGGGAGGCGCTCGAAGATAGATACGCAGTATTTT; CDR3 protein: CASSQDSSTSGRRSKIDTQYF
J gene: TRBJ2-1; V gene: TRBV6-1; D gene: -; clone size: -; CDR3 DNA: TGTGCCAGCCCACCGCGGGGCGATACCTACAATGAGCAGTTCTTC; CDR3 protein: CASPPRGDTYNEQFF
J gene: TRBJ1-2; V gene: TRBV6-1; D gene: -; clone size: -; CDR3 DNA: TGTGCCAGCAGGGCCTCCCCACAGGGTCACTATGGCTACACCTTC; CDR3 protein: CASRASPQGHYGYTF
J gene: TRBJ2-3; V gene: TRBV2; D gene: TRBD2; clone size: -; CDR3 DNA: TGTGCCAGCGGATCGCGCGGGGGGGCAGATACGCAGTATTTT; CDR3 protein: CASGSRGGADTQYF
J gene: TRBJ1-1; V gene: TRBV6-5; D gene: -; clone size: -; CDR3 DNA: TGTGCCAGCAGTTACGCAGGGGACACTGAAGCTTTCTTT; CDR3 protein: CASSYAGDTEAFF
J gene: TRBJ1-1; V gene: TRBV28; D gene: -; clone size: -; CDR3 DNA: TGTGCCAGCAGACTATACCAATCAGAAGCTTTCTTT; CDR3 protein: CASRLYQSEAFF
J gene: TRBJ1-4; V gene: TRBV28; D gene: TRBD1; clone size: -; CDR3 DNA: TGTGCCAGCAGTTTACCCAGGGGGCTAGGTGAAAAACTGTTTTTT; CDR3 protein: CASSLPRGLGEKLFF
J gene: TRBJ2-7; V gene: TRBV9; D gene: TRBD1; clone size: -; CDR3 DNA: TGTGCCAGCAGCGCTGGGACAGTTCCCTACGAGCAGTACTTC; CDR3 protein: CASSAGTVPYEQYF
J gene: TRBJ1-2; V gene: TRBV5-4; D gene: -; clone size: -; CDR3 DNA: TGTGCCAGCAGCTTGGAGGTCGGGGTAAGCTATGGCTACACCTTC; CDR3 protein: CASSLEVGVSYGYTF